This T cell receptor (beta chain) stems from a study of cytomegalovirus exposure and HLA in healthy donors. About the study: The platform used for the 120 or so validation repertoires matched that of the roughly 670 first-cohort repertoires, a later analysis reported.

Study results and caveats: Specific recognition of CMV antigens was confirmed in vitro for a few chains (all CMV-associated). It was 164 TCR beta chains that were listed as cytomegalovirus-associated.

CDR3 length: 14 amino acids. V was clipped by 4 bases and J by 4 bases, with 11 bases between them. From germline, CDR1 is SEHNR and CDR2 FQNEAQ (reference sequence). The donors formed part of the roughly 120-subject validation cohort, distinct from the roughly 670-subject first cohort. A note on this clone: Its antigen is not known.

Profiling relied on immunoSEQ multiplex PCR, and the TCRdb table lists in-frame clones only, not all of them. The repertoire holds 150,000 or so clones, with roughly 90% as singletons. The specimen was PBMCs. The TCR originated in a man in his late teens or twenties in good health and CMV-seropositive. The chain joins TRBV7-9 to TRBJ1-5; perhaps TRBD1 as D (5 bases). CDR3 sequence reads: CASSWGDDNQPQHF. CDR3 nucleotides: TGTGCCAGCAGCTGGGGGGACGATAATCAGCCCCAGCATTTT.